Presented here are 26 T cell receptor beta chains from one specimen sequenced in a study of naive and memory T cell subsets. Two oligonucleotides, mixed equimolar, formed the beta constant-region primer covering TRBC1 and TRBC2. Four rounds of PCR amplified the ligated cDNA using nested alpha and beta constant-region primers plus SP2. TCRdb passed the UMI-ligation and nested PCR reads through MiXCR, listing each CDR3 protein once. The sample lists some 110,000 distinct CDR3 sequences, 35% to 45% occurring once. The material sequenced was central memory CD4+ T cells from blood. The receptors were gathered from a human donor in good health.

This sequence joins TRBV7-8 and TRBJ1-1; TRBD1 aligns across 10 bases. Germline CDR1 is SGHVS and CDR2 is FQNEAQ. The V segment lost 5 bases and the J segment 0 bases; nucleotides outside the gene matches: 9. The CDR3 is 17 amino acids. The CDR3 here is CASSPNKGQGMNTEAFF. The CDR3, as DNA: TGTGCCAGCAGCCCAAATAAGGGACAGGGGATGAACACTGAAGCTTTCTTT.

The V call is TRBV5-1, the J call TRBJ2-1, with TRBD2 identical over 11 bases. J lost 9 bases, V lost 4 bases, and 6 bases had no gene match. The CDR3 length is 14 residues. Germline V CDR1 and CDR2: SGHRS, YFSETQ. The CDR3 DNA sequence: TGCGCCAGCAGCGGACTAGCGGGTCCGGGTGAGCAGTTCTTC. Residues: CASSGLAGPGEQFF.

CDR3 nucleotides: TGTGCCATCAGTCGGACAGACTCCTACGAGCAGTACTTC. Encoded protein: CAISRTDSYEQYF. The rearrangement uses TRBV10-3 and TRBJ2-7; perhaps TRBD1 as D (6 bases). The germline V and J ends were trimmed by 5 bases and 0 bases, with 8 bases remaining between them. Germline-derived CDR1 and CDR2 are ENHRY and SYGVKD. The CDR3 is 13 residues long.

This chain links TRBV11-2 with TRBJ2-7; 9 bases line up with TRBD2. The CDR3 is 14 residues long. From germline, CDR1 is SGHAT and CDR2 FQNNGV. V lost 5 bases to trimming and J lost 4 bases; unmatched junction nucleotides: 6. As DNA, the CDR3 is TGTGCCAGCAGCCGGGCTAGCGGGATGTACGAGCAGTACTTC. Translating it yields CASSRASGMYEQYF.

The CDR3 nucleotides are TGTGCCAGCAGCACCGACAGGGTCACTGGAAACACCATATATTTT. It yields the protein CASSTDRVTGNTIYF. The chain carries TRBV11-2 and TRBJ1-3; 7 bases fit TRBD1. This CDR3 has 15 residues. The junction had 6 bases not matched to a gene; V was cut back by 5 bases and J by 2 bases. Germline V gene lookup returns CDR1 SGHAT and CDR2 FQNNGV.

The V gene is TRBV25-1, the J gene TRBJ2-1; 10 bases line up with TRBD2. J was trimmed by 0 bases and V by 4 bases; bases with no gene match: 12. This CDR3 spans 19 amino acids. The germline gives CDR1 MGHDK, CDR2 SYGVNS. CDR3 region: CASSGRTGLAFSSYNEQFF. The CDR3 bases are TGTGCCAGCAGTGGCCGGACGGGACTAGCGTTCAGCTCCTACAATGAGCAGTTCTTC.

The gene calls are TRBV7-2 and TRBJ2-2, with D perhaps TRBD1 or TRBD2 (5 bases each). This CDR3 contains 14 residues. Germline CDR1 SGHTA, CDR2 FQGNSA. The ends were cut back, 6 bases at V and 5 bases at J, with 13 bases in the middle. CDR3 sequence: CASSSDRGTGELFF. The CDR3 DNA reads TGTGCCAGCAGTTCTGACAGAGGGACCGGGGAGCTGTTTTTT.

This clonotype was counted a single time. This sequence joins TRBV19 and TRBJ2-1; possible D gene TRBD2, 6 bases. The CDR3 loop spans 16 amino acids. Germline values: CDR1 LNHDA, CDR2 SQIVND (reference sequence). Trimming left V 4 bases short and J 2 bases short, with 15 bases between. The CDR3 here is CASSNRLVGTYNEQFF. DNA of the CDR3: TGTGCCAGTAGTAACAGACTAGTGGGGACCTACAATGAGCAGTTCTTC.

The chain links TRBV6-1 to TRBJ2-3, with 7 bases fitting TRBD2. This CDR3 has 15 residues. Germline V lookup: CDR1 MNHNS, CDR2 SASEGT. V was clipped by 8 bases and J by 4 bases; unmatched bases: 12. The CDR3 bases are TGTGCCAGCGGGAGCGGGGCTCGGAGCCCAGATACGCAGTATTTT. This translates into CASGSGARSPDTQYF.

This clonotype was seen ten or more times. The chain combines TRBV6-2 or TRBV6-3 with TRBJ2-7; possible D gene TRBD1, 6 bases. Trimming took off 6 bases at V and 6 bases at J, with 21 bases between the two ends. The CDR3 is 15 residues long. Germline V gives CDR1 MNHEY, CDR2 SVGEGT. This CDR3 is CASSPVRGRVREQYF. CDR3 coding DNA: TGTGCCAGCAGCCCTGTCAGGGGAAGGGTACGCGAGCAGTACTTC.

The chain combines TRBV20-1 with TRBJ2-7; 8 bases are shared with TRBD1. V dropped 5 bases and J dropped 3; count of bases not matched to a gene: 9. In germline, CDR1 is DFQATT, CDR2 SNEGSKA (reference sequence). CDR3 size: 14 residues. The CDR3 DNA follows: TGCAGTGCTCAACCGGGACAGGAGGTCTACGAGCAGTACTTC. This sequence encodes CSAQPGQEVYEQYF.

This clonotype was picked up a small number of times. This chain uses TRBV12-3 or TRBV12-4 with TRBJ2-1; possible D gene TRBD2, 5 bases. V lost 5 bases and J lost 9, with 14 bases in between. CDR3 length equals 13 residues. DNA of the CDR3: TGTGCCAGCAGTCCGTCACCCGGGGTTGAGCAGTTCTTC. This translates into CASSPSPGVEQFF.

The chain uses TRBV7-2 and TRBJ1-5; D call uncertain. V was pared by 4 bases and J by 4 bases, with 5 bases between. Looked up from germline, CDR1 is SGHTA and CDR2 is FQGNSA. This CDR3 has 12 amino acids. The DNA of the CDR3 is TGTGCCAGCAGCTCTTATAATCAGCCCCAGCATTTT. It specifies CASSSYNQPQHF.

The chain couples TRBV14 to TRBJ1-1; no reliable D call. In germline, CDR1 is SGHDN, CDR2 FVKESK. Trimming took off 2 bases at V and 4 bases at J, with 17 bases between the two ends. The CDR3 consists of 16 residues. The DNA for the CDR3 is TGTGCCAGCAGCCAAAGTTTACAGTTACCCCGCACTGAAGCTTTCTTT. It codes for CASSQSLQLPRTEAFF.

This clonotype was counted a few times. The CDR3 loop is CASSRGRAGTDTQYF. CDR3 bases: TGTGCCAGCAGCCGGGGCCGGGCCGGCACAGATACGCAGTATTTT. This chain joins TRBV12-3 or TRBV12-4 and TRBJ2-3; possibly TRBD1 or TRBD2 for D (5 bases each). V gave up 6 bases and J gave up 1 base, with 14 bases separating them. The CDR3 runs 15 residues.

The chain is built from TRBV19 and TRBJ2-7; TRBD1 matches 9 bases. Germline assignment: CDR1 LNHDA and CDR2 SQIVND (reference sequence). This CDR3 contains 15 residues. The V gene end was trimmed by 5 bases and the J gene end by 1 base; junction bases not matched to a gene: 6. CDR3 amino acids: CASSPRQGGSYEQYF. CDR3 sequence (DNA): TGTGCCAGTAGTCCCCGACAGGGGGGGTCCTACGAGCAGTACTTC.

The CDR3 is CASSPFGDGKETQYF. The CDR3 DNA reads TGCGCCAGCAGCCCCTTTGGGGACGGGAAAGAGACCCAGTACTTC. The genes are TRBV4-1 and TRBJ2-5; D tentatively reads TRBD1 or TRBD2 (5 bases each). Trimming pared 4 bases from V and 3 bases from J, leaving 15 bases between. CDR3 size: 15 residues. CDR1 is MGHRA, CDR2 YSYEKL, per germline.

This clonotype was seen only a few times. This sequence joins TRBV20-1 and TRBJ2-1; no clear D. CDR3 length: 15 residues. Germline V lookup: CDR1 DFQATT, CDR2 SNEGSKA (reference sequence). Trimming took 0 bases from V and 2 from J, leaving 11 bases between them. CDR3 residues: CSARDTDLPYNEQFF. In nucleotides, the CDR3 is TGCAGTGCTAGAGATACGGACCTACCCTACAATGAGCAGTTCTTC.

V is TRBV11-2 and J is TRBJ2-1; 13 nucleotides agree with TRBD2. J lost 10 bases, V lost 6 bases, and 9 bases had no gene match. Germline V gene data show CDR1 as SGHAT and CDR2 as FQNNGV. The CDR3 is made up of 15 amino acids. CDR3 sequence reads: CASSSTSGRAPEQFF. The CDR3 DNA follows: TGTGCCAGCAGTTCCACTAGCGGGAGGGCCCCGGAGCAGTTCTTC.

The V and J genes are TRBV6-1 and TRBJ2-3; D may be TRBD2 (5 bases). Germline V gene data show CDR1 as MNHNS and CDR2 as SASEGT. This CDR3 is 13 amino acids long. Trimming removed 7 bases at V and 0 bases at J, with 8 bases between. The CDR3 sequence: CASNRRSTDTQYF. The CDR3 DNA is TGTGCCAGCAATAGGAGGAGCACAGATACGCAGTATTTT.

This chain joins TRBV7-9 and TRBJ2-5; 9 bases fit TRBD1. Germline V CDR1 and CDR2: SEHNR, FQNEAQ (reference sequence). Trimming removed 5 bases from V and 1 base from J; junction bases left unmatched: 5. The CDR3 loop spans 15 amino acids. In nucleotides, the CDR3 is TGTGCCAGCAGCCGGGGACAGGGATCCCAAGAGACCCAGTACTTC. Translation: CASSRGQGSQETQYF.

The J gene is TRBJ2-1, the V gene TRBV19, with D tentatively TRBD2 (6 bases). Trimming took off 3 bases at V and 1 base at J, with 19 bases between the two ends. CDR1 and CDR2 from the germline V gene are LNHDA and SQIVND (reference sequence). The CDR3 loop spans 18 amino acids. The CDR3 DNA follows: TGTGCCAGTAGTATCCCCGGTTTGGGGCGGGGATCCTACAATGAGCAGTTCTTC. Its translation is CASSIPGLGRGSYNEQFF.

V is TRBV20-1 and J is TRBJ2-1; no definite D call. V was cut by 3 bases and J by 7 bases, with 19 bases left in between. CDR1 and CDR2 from the germline V gene are DFQATT and SNEGSKA (reference sequence). This CDR3 comprises 15 residues. The CDR3 region has the DNA TGCAGTGCTAGTCCCTCGATGGGCGTTCAAAATGAGCAGTTCTTC. Protein product: CSASPSMGVQNEQFF.

This clonotype was seen more than once but under ten times. The gene calls are TRBV19 and TRBJ2-1; TRBD2 matches 11 bases. Germline V gene lookup returns CDR1 LNHDA and CDR2 SQIVND (reference sequence). This CDR3 region has 16 residues. The V segment lost 6 bases and the J segment 7 bases; nucleotides outside the gene matches: 11. The DNA of the CDR3 is TGTGCCAGTAGGCCCTTAGCGGGAGGGCCCTCGAATGAGCAGTTCTTC. Protein: CASRPLAGGPSNEQFF.

This clonotype was picked up a small number of times. The chain uses TRBV20-1 and TRBJ1-2, with 7 bases fitting TRBD1. J gave up 4 bases and V 4 bases, and 3 bases lay outside the gene matches. The CDR3 loop spans 12 amino acids. In germline, CDR1 is DFQATT, CDR2 SNEGSKA (reference sequence). This CDR3 reads CSAKGQSYGYTF. In nucleotides, the CDR3 is TGCAGTGCTAAGGGACAGAGCTATGGCTACACCTTC.

This clonotype was seen a few times. The rearrangement joins TRBV3-1 to TRBJ2-3; the D is unclear. The CDR3 is made up of 14 amino acids. Per the germline V gene, CDR1 is LGHDT and CDR2 is YNNKEL (reference sequence). V dropped 1 base and J dropped 4 bases, with 9 bases sitting between them. As DNA, the CDR3 is TGTGCCAGCAGCCAAGGAGGTCCGGCAGATACGCAGTATTTT. It yields the protein CASSQGGPADTQYF.